This record concerns one TCR beta chain sequence. The target antigen is unknown. The CDR3 covers 13 residues. The V segment lost 5 bases and the J segment 6 bases; nucleotides outside the gene matches: 3. Germline V lookup: CDR1 MDHEN, CDR2 SYDVKM. Repertoires were generated with immunoSEQ multiplex PCR, while TCRdb's copy carries only in-frame clones and drops some. The sample consists of over 50,000 clones, around 86% of them appearing once. The sample is drawn from a study of memory CD4+ T cells and cytomegalovirus serostatus. Study background: Healthy Belgian adult donors included under ten CMV-positive and about two dozen CMV-negative people. Findings and caveats of the study: Median bootstrapped AUC for CMV status was approximately 0.96 originally, 0.85 to 0.92 US-trained.

The sort gate was single viable CD3+CD4+CD8-CD45RO+ cells for memory CD4+ T cells. This receptor was identified in an adult in good health and CMV-seronegative. V is TRBV28 and J is TRBJ1-5, with 8 bases aligning to TRBD1. The specimen sequenced was memory CD4+ T cells from blood. The CDR3 DNA sequence: TGTGCCAGCAGTCCGGACAGGGTTCAGCCCCAGCATTTT. Its protein is CASSPDRVQPQHF.